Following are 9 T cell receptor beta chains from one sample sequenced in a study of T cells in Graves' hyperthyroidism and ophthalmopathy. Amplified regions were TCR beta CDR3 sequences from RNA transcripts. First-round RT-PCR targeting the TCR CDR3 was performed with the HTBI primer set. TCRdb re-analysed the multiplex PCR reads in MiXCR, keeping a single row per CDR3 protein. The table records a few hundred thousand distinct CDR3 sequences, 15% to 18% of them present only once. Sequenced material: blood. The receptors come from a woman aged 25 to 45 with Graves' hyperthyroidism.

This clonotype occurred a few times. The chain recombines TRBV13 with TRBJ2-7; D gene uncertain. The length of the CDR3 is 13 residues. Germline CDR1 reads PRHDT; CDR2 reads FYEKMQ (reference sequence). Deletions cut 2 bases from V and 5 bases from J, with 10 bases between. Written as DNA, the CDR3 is TGTGCCAGCAGCTTACTGTCTGGCCACGAGCAGTACTTC. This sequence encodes CASSLLSGHEQYF.

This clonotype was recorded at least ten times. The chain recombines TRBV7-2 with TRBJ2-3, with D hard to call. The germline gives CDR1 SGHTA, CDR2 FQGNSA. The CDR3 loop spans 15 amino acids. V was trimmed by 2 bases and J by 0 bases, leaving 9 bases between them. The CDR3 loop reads CASSLTPSSTDTQYF. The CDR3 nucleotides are TGTGCCAGCAGCTTAACTCCGTCAAGCACAGATACGCAGTATTTT.

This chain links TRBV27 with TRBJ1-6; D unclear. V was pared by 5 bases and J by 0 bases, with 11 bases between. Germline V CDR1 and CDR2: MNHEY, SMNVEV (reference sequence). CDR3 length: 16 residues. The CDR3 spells CASSEVLGSYNSPLHF. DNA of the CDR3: TGTGCCAGCAGTGAGGTTCTCGGCTCCTATAATTCACCCCTCCACTTT.

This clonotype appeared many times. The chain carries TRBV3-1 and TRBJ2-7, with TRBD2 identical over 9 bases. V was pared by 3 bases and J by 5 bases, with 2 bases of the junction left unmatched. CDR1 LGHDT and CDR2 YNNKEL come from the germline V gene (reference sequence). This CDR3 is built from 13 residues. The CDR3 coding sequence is TGTGCCAGCAGCCATAGCGGGAGTGACGAGCAGTACTTC. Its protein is CASSHSGSDEQYF.

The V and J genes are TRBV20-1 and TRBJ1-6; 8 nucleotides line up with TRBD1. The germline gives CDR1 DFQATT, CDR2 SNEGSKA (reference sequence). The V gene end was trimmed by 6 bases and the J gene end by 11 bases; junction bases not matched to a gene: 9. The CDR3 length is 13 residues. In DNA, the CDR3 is TGCAGTGCCCGGACAGGGAGCGGGGCACCCCTCCACTTT. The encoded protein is CSARTGSGAPLHF.

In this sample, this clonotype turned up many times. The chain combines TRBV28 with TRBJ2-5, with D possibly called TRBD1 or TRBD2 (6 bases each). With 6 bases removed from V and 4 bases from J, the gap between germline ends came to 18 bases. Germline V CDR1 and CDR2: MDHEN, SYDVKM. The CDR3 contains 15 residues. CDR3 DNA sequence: TGTGCCAGCAGCCCTCTCGGGGGCGTGAGAGAGACCCAGTACTTC. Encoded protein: CASSPLGGVRETQYF.

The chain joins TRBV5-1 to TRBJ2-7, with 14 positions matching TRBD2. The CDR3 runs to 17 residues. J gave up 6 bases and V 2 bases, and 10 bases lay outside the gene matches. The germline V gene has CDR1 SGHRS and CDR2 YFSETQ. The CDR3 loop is CASSFRLAGGLSGEQYF. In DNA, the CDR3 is TGCGCCAGCAGCTTCCGACTAGCGGGAGGGCTTTCGGGCGAGCAGTACTTC.

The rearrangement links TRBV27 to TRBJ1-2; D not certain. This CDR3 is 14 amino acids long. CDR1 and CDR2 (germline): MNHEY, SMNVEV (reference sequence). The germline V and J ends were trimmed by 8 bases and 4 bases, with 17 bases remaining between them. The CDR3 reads CASGLYSSSYGYTF. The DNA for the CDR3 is TGTGCCAGCGGGCTCTACTCGTCTAGCTATGGCTACACCTTC.

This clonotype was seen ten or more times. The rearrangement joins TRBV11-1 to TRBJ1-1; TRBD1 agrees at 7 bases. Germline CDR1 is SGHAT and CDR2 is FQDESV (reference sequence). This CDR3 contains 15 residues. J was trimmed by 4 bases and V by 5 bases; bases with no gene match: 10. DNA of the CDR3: TGTGCCAGCAGCCTACTACAGGGGCTGGGCACTGAAGCTTTCTTT. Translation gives CASSLLQGLGTEAFF.